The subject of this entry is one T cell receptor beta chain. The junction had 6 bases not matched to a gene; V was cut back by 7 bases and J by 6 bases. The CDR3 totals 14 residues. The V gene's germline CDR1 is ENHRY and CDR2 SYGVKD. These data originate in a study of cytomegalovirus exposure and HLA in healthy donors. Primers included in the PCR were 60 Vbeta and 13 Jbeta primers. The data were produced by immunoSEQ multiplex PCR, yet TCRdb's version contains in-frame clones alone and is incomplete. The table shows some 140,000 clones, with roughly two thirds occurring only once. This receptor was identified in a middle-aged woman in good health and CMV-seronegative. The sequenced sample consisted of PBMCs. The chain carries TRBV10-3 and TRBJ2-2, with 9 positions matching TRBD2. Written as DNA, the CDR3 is TGTGCCATCACCGGGACTAGCCGGGCCGGGGAGCTGTTTTTT. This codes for CAITGTSRAGELFF.